These T cell receptor beta chains were read from a single sample in a study of relationships among human T cell subsets. One entry per CDR3 protein results from TCRdb running MiXCR on the multiplex PCR reads. This table holds approximately 15,000 distinct CDR3 sequences, about 60% found once. The material sequenced was total T cells sorted from blood. These receptors all come from a man between 40 and 49 years old in good health. Both conserved end residues are trimmed from each CDR3.

v_call cdr3_aa
TRBV4-1 ASSLQNRGTSGNTIY
TRBV4-2 ASSQGQRNQPQH
TRBV28 ASRRTGIQETQY
TRBV5-6 ASSLGQGAPDITDTQY
TRBV7-2 ASSYVAGKQGETQY
TRBV14 ASSQAGTGQPQH
TRBV5-1 ASSLPANTGELF
TRBV6-1 ASSEATRQGYQPQH
TRBV11-2 ASSFGTVTDTQY
TRBV19 ASSKGLAGGNEQF
TRBV1 TSSQIDETQY
TRBV28 ASMAYGQGRSTEAF
TRBV20-1 SARDGRLPYEQY
TRBV11-3 ASSPGSTDNEQF
TRBV12-3/TRBV12-4 ASSLKRFNGYT
TRBV28 ASTVARRSSYEQY
TRBV29-1 SVDGAGGETQY
TRBV27 ASSLIGKYEQY
TRBV7-2 ASGPRDSGNTIY
TRBV7-3 ASGLAVVTDTQY
TRBV7-9 ASSSSTLGNEQY
TRBV20-1 SAPLPGQGELEQF
TRBV28 ASRRTGAHNEQF
TRBV5-1 ASSTWTGGNGYT
TRBV7-9 ASSSTGGREFYEQY
TRBV11-2 ASSSGDVQETQY
TRBV11-1 ASSASDGGLYGYT
TRBV12-3/TRBV12-4 ASNVGLAGSKNIQY
TRBV6-1 ASSEQVISTYEQY
TRBV10-3 ASSSRDGGYTEAF
TRBV29-1 SVDDRDPTNYGYT
TRBV6-4 ASSEVGEVNEQF
TRBV29-1 SVETAQAGLQETQY
TRBV12-3/TRBV12-4 ASRVWPQGIQETQY
TRBV11-2 ASSSSGVVLETQY
TRBV7-6 ASSPNTFASEQY
TRBV5-4 ASSDPGQDPYGYT
TRBV11-2 ASGRQMGIGNTIY
TRBV11-2 ASSLDGDRNSNQPQH
TRBV11-2 ASSLDFSGNTIY
TRBV5-4 ASSSRTGSYEQY
TRBV28 ASSLSSGGAYEQY